Ten or more counts support the clone carrying this T cell receptor beta chain. Using RNA transcripts, the TCR beta CDR3 regions were amplified. HTBI-primed first-round RT-PCR preceded second-round multiplex PCR. TCRdb ran MiXCR on the multiplex PCR reads and lists one entry per CDR3 protein. This sample has about 370,000 distinct CDR3 sequences, with roughly a sixth found just once. Clinical symptoms, serum thyroxine, TRAb, thyroid ultrasound and orbital computed tomography determined diagnosis. The sample belongs to a study of Graves' ophthalmopathy and Graves' hyperthyroidism. The source is an adult woman with stable Graves' hyperthyroidism. Material: peripheral blood.

This CDR3 reads CASSQGYVNTEAFF. The CDR3 DNA sequence: TGCGCCAGCAGCCAAGGATACGTGAACACTGAAGCTTTCTTT. The rearrangement links TRBV4-3 to TRBJ1-1; no firm D call. Germline assignment: CDR1 LGHNA and CDR2 YSLEER. The V end lost 1 base, the J end lost 0 bases, and 6 bases lay between the germline ends. CDR3 length equals 14 residues.